The sequence of this T cell receptor (beta chain) was determined in a study of blood T cells in healthy people across ages. Study-wide findings and caveats: Older individuals had lower TCR beta diversity per million T cells (the decline was roughly linear).

About this clonotype itself: What it recognizes is unknown.

The germline gives CDR1 SEHNR, CDR2 FQNEAQ (reference sequence). The CDR3 is made up of 13 amino acids. V dropped 5 bases and J dropped 1 base, with 9 bases sitting between them. Each donor supplied approximately 10 milliliters of peripheral blood. Together with a sample-barcoded 5' primer, a J-beta primer mix was included in a second PCR lasting about 7 to 12 cycles. TCRdb called the 5' RACE reads again in MiXCR, with one record for every CDR3 protein. The profile covers 600,000 to 850,000 distinct CDR3 sequences, with roughly 45% appearing a single time and under 25% taken by the ten largest. The chain couples TRBV7-9 to TRBJ2-7; weak D call: TRBD1 (6 bases). The specimen sequenced was blood. The sequence came from a woman in her sixties in good health. The CDR3 bases are TGTGCCAGCAGCAAAACAGGGTCCTACGAGCAGTACTTC. Protein sequence: CASSKTGSYEQYF.